The clone carrying this T cell receptor (beta chain) turned up a few times. TCRdb's copy holds only in-frame clones and misses some; the assay was immunoSEQ multiplex PCR. This table has approximately 140,000 clones, less than 90% appearing once. Self-reported history from a screening survey and questionnaire set each donor's cohort. This sample was taken from a study of blood T cell repertoires in COVID-19. The TCR comes from a man aged 40-49 years with acute COVID-19. Sequenced material: PBMCs or T cells enriched from blood (not recorded which).

CDR3 coding DNA: TGTGCCAGCAGTCCCGGGACTAGCGGGTACGAGCAGTTCTTC. Translated, it gives CASSPGTSGYEQFF. This rearrangement joins TRBV27 to TRBJ2-1; 12 bases align to TRBD2. Trimming removed 5 bases from V and 10 bases from J; junction bases left unmatched: 6. Germline V lookup: CDR1 MNHEY, CDR2 SMNVEV (reference sequence). The CDR3 runs 14 residues.